This T cell receptor (beta chain) was recorded in a study of T cell repertoires in cytomegalovirus infection. Across the study: CMV epitopes used comprised recently identified HLA-C-restricted ones and well-studied HLA-B-restricted ones. Evidence of both CMV infection and a matching HLA type came from public TCR beta signatures.

Germline V gene sequence: CDR1 ENHRY, CDR2 SYGVKD. Unmatched junction bases numbered 11, after V lost 0 bases and J lost 5 bases. The CDR3 covers 17 residues. This clonotype was observed a few times. As yet, its antigen is unknown. A single record per CDR3 protein comes from TCRdb applying MiXCR to the reads. The sample carries some 590,000 distinct CDR3 sequences, approximately 40% recorded once. This chain connects TRBV10-3 to TRBJ2-5; 8 nucleotides align to TRBD1. The sequence derives from a human donor in good health (CMV status not recorded). Some clones in this sample may be carry-over from other donors' samples. The sample was cultured PBMCs, taken from culture after CMV antigen stimulation. CDR3 region: CAISESTLGQGWETQYF. The CDR3 DNA reads TGTGCCATCAGTGAGTCTACCCTTGGACAGGGATGGGAGACCCAGTACTTC.